These 2 T cell receptor beta chains originate from one sample sequenced in a study of control samples from healthy donors and cancer patients. The protocol was immunoSEQ multiplex PCR, while the TCRdb copy is restricted to in-frame clones and leaves out a portion. The sample contains roughly 370,000 clones, about 93% of which appear only once. Sequencing was performed on PBMCs. Receptors were obtained from a middle-aged man with head and neck cancer.

The gene calls are TRBV27 and TRBJ1-2; 9 bases match TRBD1. CDR1 is MNHEY and CDR2 is SMNVEV in the germline V gene (reference sequence). The ends lost 5 bases at V and 8 bases at J; junction bases unmatched: 15. CDR3 length: 16 residues. The CDR3 region has the DNA TGTGCCAGCAGTACCCGCCTGGGACAGGGAGGAAAAGGCTACACCTTC. Encoded protein: CASSTRLGQGGKGYTF.

This clone was detected once. This sequence joins TRBV3-1 (or the pseudogene TRBV3-2) and TRBJ2-1, with 9 bases aligning to TRBD2. Looked up from germline, CDR1 is LGHDT and CDR2 is YNNKEL (reference sequence). The length of the CDR3 is 15 residues. V was clipped by 1 base and J by 10 bases; unmatched bases: 8. CDR3 nucleotide sequence: TGTGCCAGCAGCCAAGGGCCTAGCGGGGACCAGGAGCAGTTCTTC. Amino acid sequence: CASSQGPSGDQEQFF.